This TCR beta chain originates from a study of blood T cell repertoires in COVID-19. Overall study context: COVID-19 samples collected from the United States, Italy and Spain covered acute and convalescent phases. PBMCs, B-cell-depleted T cells, or T cells provided the cDNA or gDNA that made up the material.

This clone was seen once. Original processing notes: The assay estimated nucleated cells by amplifying reference gene primers. The repertoire was sequenced with immunoSEQ multiplex PCR; TCRdb's copy has only in-frame clones and lacks some. V, J and clone size reflect that table, while D and trimming were determined from the DNA. The repertoire holds about 130,000 clones, with about 78% as singletons. The CDR3 totals 15 residues. Trimming left V 4 bases short and J 1 base short, with 11 bases between. The V gene's germline CDR1 is SGHRS and CDR2 YFSETQ. The rearrangement links TRBV5-1 to TRBJ2-2; maybe TRBD2 (6 bases). The sample comprised peripheral blood. The clonotype was recovered from a man in his sixties who had recovered from COVID-19. Here the CDR3 reads CASSPVEGNTGELFF. DNA of the CDR3: TGCGCCAGCAGCCCCGTGGAGGGGAACACCGGGGAGCTGTTTTTT.